This T cell receptor beta chain was sequenced for a study of beta chain features in type 1 diabetes. Study-wide results and caveats: Equally in patients and controls, shorter templates might have been favored by PCR. Patients showed naive, central memory and Treg TCRB repertoires that appeared more similar than those of healthy donors. Significant though moderate, a shortening of TCRB CDR3s appeared in all four CD4+ subsets of Type 1 diabetes patients.

Worth noting for this clone: Its antigen is not identified.

Expressed TCRB transcripts were sequenced because the isolated RNA had all been reverse transcribed beforehand. TCRdb keeps only in-frame clones here, not all; method: immunoSEQ multiplex PCR. The sample holds about 650,000 clones, 9.5% to 15% seen once. The CDR3 sequence is 14 residues long. Per the germline V gene, CDR1 is SQVTM and CDR2 is ANQGSEA. V was pared by 6 bases and J by 0 bases, with 11 bases between. The J gene is TRBJ2-2, the V gene TRBV29-1; a weak D match, TRBD1 (5 bases). The receptor comes from a man aged 30 to 45 with type 1 diabetes. Source material: naive CD4+ T cells from blood. The CDR3 loop is CSVSTGPNTGELFF. CDR3 nucleotides: TGCAGCGTGTCCACAGGACCGAACACCGGGGAGCTGTTTTTT.